This TCR beta chain was sequenced for a study of breast tumors, draining lymph nodes, adjacent tissues. Points from the study as a whole: That most tumor T cells come from lymph nodes remained unproven. Tumor TCR diversity was below lymph nodes but above nontumor tissue.

Axillary draining lymph nodes of breast cancer patients supplied the node samples. Worth noting for this clonotype: Its matching antigen is unknown.

Germline V gene sequence: CDR1 SGHVS, CDR2 FQNEAQ. Trimming removed 1 base from V and 8 bases from J, with 11 bases in between. The CDR3 spans 14 residues. TCRdb independently ran MiXCR on the multiplex PCR reads; one entry per CDR3 protein. Here the sample spans 100,000 or so distinct CDR3 sequences, roughly 20% being singletons. The gene calls are TRBV7-8 and TRBJ2-2; D is perhaps TRBD1 (6 bases). The specimen was axillary lymph node tissue. This clonotype originated in a female donor with breast cancer. Some clones in this sample may be carry-over from other donors' samples. The CDR3 is CASSLGLGTGELFF. The CDR3 region has the DNA TGTGCCAGCAGCTTAGGACTCGGGACAGGGGAGCTGTTTTTT.